The clone carrying this T cell receptor (beta chain) was observed a few times. The sample originates from a study of blood T cell repertoires in COVID-19. Study in general: The United States, Italy and Spain supplied acute and convalescent COVID-19 samples. Sample material is recorded as cDNA or gDNA derived from T cells, B-cell-depleted T cells, or PBMCs.

In the original analysis: Estimates of nucleated cell counts were drawn from the amplification of reference gene primers. Method: immunoSEQ multiplex PCR; TCRdb's copy keeps in-frame clones and lacks some. V, J and clone size are taken as reported in that table, and D and trimming were inferred from the DNA itself. The sample contains about 260,000 clones, 65% to 90% of which appear only once. Sequencing used peripheral blood. The receptor was derived from a young man with active or convalescent COVID-19.

CDR3 sequence (DNA): TGCAGCGGGTGGACAGGGGGCATATCCACAGATACGCAGTATTTT. Translation: CSGWTGGISTDTQYF. The rearrangement uses TRBV29-1 and TRBJ2-3; 11 bases map to TRBD1. CDR3 size: 15 residues. V lost 7 bases and J lost 2; bases outside the gene matches: 8. Germline assignment: CDR1 SQVTM and CDR2 ANQGSEA.